The rows below give T cell receptor beta chains drawn from one sample of a study of cytomegalovirus exposure and HLA in healthy donors. Clones were sequenced by immunoSEQ multiplex PCR, and TCRdb holds only the in-frame ones, with some missing. The profile shows 90,000 or so clones, roughly 80% of them singletons. The specimen sequenced was PBMCs. The source is a man between 50 and 59 years old in good health and CMV-seropositive. Both conserved end residues are part of each CDR3.

j_gene: TRBJ2-7; v_gene: TRBV2; CDR3aa: CASSETYYEQYF
j_gene: TRBJ2-1; v_gene: TRBV7-9; CDR3aa: CASSSRLGGSSYNEQFF
j_gene: TRBJ2-6; v_gene: TRBV6-5; CDR3aa: CASSSTGANGLTF
j_gene: TRBJ2-1; v_gene: TRBV7-6; CDR3aa: CASSLEVYERGHNEQFF
j_gene: TRBJ2-7; v_gene: TRBV25-1; CDR3aa: CASSALGLDEQYF
j_gene: TRBJ1-2; v_gene: TRBV19; CDR3aa: CASSPDRGGYTF
j_gene: TRBJ1-2; v_gene: TRBV2; CDR3aa: CASSEEVNGYTF
j_gene: TRBJ2-7; v_gene: TRBV5-4; CDR3aa: CAIRQDNYEQYF
j_gene: TRBJ2-1; v_gene: TRBV5-1; CDR3aa: CASSRGSGRNEQFF
j_gene: TRBJ1-3; v_gene: TRBV30; CDR3aa: CAWSMVEPGNTIYF
j_gene: TRBJ2-1; v_gene: TRBV18; CDR3aa: CASSPRTGYNEQFF
j_gene: TRBJ2-1; v_gene: TRBV11-3; CDR3aa: CASSQGVPYNEQFF
j_gene: TRBJ2-5; v_gene: TRBV18; CDR3aa: CASSRERVETQYF
j_gene: TRBJ2-2; v_gene: TRBV5-5; CDR3aa: CASSLAHGLASGELFF
j_gene: TRBJ2-1; v_gene: TRBV7-2; CDR3aa: CASSYGLVSSHEQFF
j_gene: TRBJ1-4; v_gene: TRBV7-8; CDR3aa: CASSLSEGQGNEKLFF
j_gene: TRBJ2-7; v_gene: TRBV7-6; CDR3aa: CASSLSQGSYEQYF
j_gene: TRBJ2-7; v_gene: TRBV7-8; CDR3aa: CASSLGGGILGYEQYF
j_gene: TRBJ2-1; v_gene: TRBV5-6; CDR3aa: CASSRISGGDNEQFF
j_gene: TRBJ1-2; v_gene: TRBV5-1; CDR3aa: CASSLGSTENYGYTF
j_gene: TRBJ1-1; v_gene: TRBV15; CDR3aa: CATSPSTRGGAFF
j_gene: TRBJ2-4; v_gene: TRBV19; CDR3aa: CASSDPGKGNIQYF
j_gene: TRBJ1-2; v_gene: TRBV4-1; CDR3aa: CASSQDGADYGYTF
j_gene: TRBJ2-5; v_gene: TRBV4-2; CDR3aa: CASSQGTSGARWETQYF
j_gene: TRBJ2-1; v_gene: TRBV18; CDR3aa: CASSLIAGVWSDEQFF
j_gene: TRBJ2-7; v_gene: TRBV14; CDR3aa: CASSLYTGREQYF